The 32 T cell receptor beta chains reported below all come from one sample, sequenced in a study of blood T cell repertoires in COVID-19. Produced via immunoSEQ multiplex PCR; TCRdb's table is partial and in-frame only. The table includes a few hundred thousand clones, about 90% detected once. Sequences were obtained from peripheral blood. These receptors were obtained from a woman aged 25-40 years with COVID-19, enrolled during active disease.

CDR3 residues: CASSESLFGTVVREQYF. CDR3 DNA sequence: TGCGCCAGCAGTGAGTCGTTGTTCGGGACAGTGGTAAGGGAGCAGTACTTC. This sequence joins TRBV10-1 and TRBJ2-7; 7 nucleotides line up with TRBD1. This CDR3 is 17 amino acids long. The germline gives CDR1 WNHNN, CDR2 SYGVQD (reference sequence). V was clipped by 0 bases and J by 7 bases; unmatched bases: 15.

The chain has TRBV6-6 and TRBJ2-7; D is undetermined. V was shortened by 6 bases and J by 3 bases, with 18 bases between the two germline ends. The CDR3 spans 15 residues. From germline, CDR1 is MNHNY and CDR2 SVGAGI (reference sequence). The CDR3 reads CASSPGRGSFYEQYF. The CDR3, as DNA: TGTGCCAGCAGCCCGGGTCGCGGTAGCTTCTACGAGCAGTACTTC.

This chain joins TRBV5-6 and TRBJ2-5, with unresolved D. CDR1 and CDR2 from the germline V gene are SGHDT and YYEEEE. V was clipped by 5 bases and J by 1 base, with 15 bases between them. The CDR3 length is 15 residues. The CDR3 reads CASSRQANSQETQYF. CDR3 coding DNA: TGTGCCAGCAGTCGGCAGGCTAACTCCCAAGAGACCCAGTACTTC.

The V and J genes are TRBV5-1 and TRBJ1-1, with TRBD1 identical over 10 bases. V shed 4 bases and J 6 bases; nucleotides not matched to a gene: 3. This CDR3 spans 13 amino acids. The V gene's germline CDR1 is SGHRS and CDR2 YFSETQ. The CDR3 DNA follows: TGCGCCAGCAGCCGGGACAGGGGCTCTGAAGCTTTCTTT. Translated, it gives CASSRDRGSEAFF.

J is TRBJ2-3 and V is TRBV28, with 10 bases lining up with TRBD2. V was pared by 6 bases and J by 3 bases, with 12 bases of the junction left unmatched. Germline V lookup: CDR1 MDHEN, CDR2 SYDVKM. This CDR3 has 17 amino acids. CDR3 residues: CASSKRGLAGETDTQYF. Here the CDR3 DNA reads TGTGCCAGCAGCAAAAGGGGTCTAGCGGGAGAAACAGATACGCAGTATTTT. Drawing the rest from reference TRBV28 and TRBJ2-3, the complete variable domain is DVKVTQSSRYLVKRTGEKVFLECVQDMDHENMFWYRQDPGLGLRLIYFSYDVKMKEKGDIPEGYSVSREKKERFSLILESASTNQTSMYLCASSKRGLAGETDTQYFGPGTRLTVL.

The rearrangement uses TRBV29-1 and TRBJ2-1; 13 bases line up with TRBD2. This CDR3 contains 15 residues. The junction had 11 bases not matched to a gene; V was cut back by 7 bases and J by 8 bases. CDR1 and CDR2 (germline): SQVTM, ANQGSEA. As DNA, the CDR3 is TGCAGCGCCAGGACTAGCGGGAGTGGGTTAGATGAGCAGTTCTTC. Translating it yields CSARTSGSGLDEQFF.

The chain joins TRBV9 to TRBJ2-7; 10 positions agree with TRBD2. Germline assignment: CDR1 SGDLS and CDR2 YYNGEE. Losses at the gene ends were 2 bases for V and 5 bases for J; bases not matched to a gene: 7. The CDR3 length is 15 residues. DNA of the CDR3: TGTGCCAGCAGCGTGGCTAGCGGGAGTCCCAACGAGCAGTACTTC. Its protein is CASSVASGSPNEQYF.

The gene calls are TRBV24-1 and TRBJ2-2; no firm D call. CDR1 KGHDR and CDR2 SFDVKD come from the germline V gene. V gave up 1 base and J gave up 0 bases, with 8 bases separating them. This CDR3 is 16 amino acids long. DNA for the CDR3: TGTGCCACCAGTGATTTTCGGTCTTCGAACACCGGGGAGCTGTTTTTT. Its protein is CATSDFRSSNTGELFF.

The rearrangement uses TRBV5-1 and TRBJ2-5; TRBD1 matches 10 bases. The CDR3 totals 15 residues. Trimming cost V 6 bases and J 2 bases; bases outside gene matches: 7. Germline CDR1 SGHRS, CDR2 YFSETQ. CDR3 DNA: TGCGCCAGCACCCGGACAGGGGGAAGGCAAGAGACCCAGTACTTC. It specifies CASTRTGGRQETQYF. Complete variable domain (other parts from reference TRBV5-1 and TRBJ2-5): KAGVTQTPRYLIKTRGQQVTLSCSPISGHRSVSWYQQTPGQGLQFLFEYFSETQRNKGNFPGRFSGRQFSNSRSEMNVSTLELGDSALYLCASTRTGGRQETQYFGPGTRLLVL.

The V and J genes are TRBV19 and TRBJ2-1, with TRBD2 matching 9 bases. Germline V lookup: CDR1 LNHDA, CDR2 SQIVND (reference sequence). V was pared by 5 bases and J by 6 bases, with 5 bases of the junction left unmatched. This CDR3 spans 14 amino acids. CDR3 loop: CASSLAGGPNEQFF. CDR3 DNA: TGTGCCAGTAGTCTGGCGGGAGGGCCCAATGAGCAGTTCTTC. The full variable domain, its missing parts supplied by reference TRBV19 and TRBJ2-1, is DGGITQSPKYLFRKEGQNVTLSCEQNLNHDAMYWYRQDPGQGLRLIYYSQIVNDFQKGDIAEGYSVSREKKESFPLTVTSAQKNPTAFYLCASSLAGGPNEQFFGPGTRLTVL.

V is TRBV28 and J is TRBJ2-2; TRBD2 matches 9 bases. The CDR3 covers 17 residues. Germline CDR1 is MDHEN and CDR2 is SYDVKM. Trimming removed 5 bases from V and 3 bases from J; junction bases left unmatched: 10. The CDR3 region is CASSPISGRGDTGELFF. The CDR3 region has the DNA TGTGCCAGCAGTCCCATTAGCGGGAGAGGGGACACCGGGGAGCTGTTTTTT. The whole variable domain, remainder taken from reference TRBV28 and TRBJ2-2, is DVKVTQSSRYLVKRTGEKVFLECVQDMDHENMFWYRQDPGLGLRLIYFSYDVKMKEKGDIPEGYSVSREKKERFSLILESASTNQTSMYLCASSPISGRGDTGELFFGEGSRLTVL.

This clone was seen only once. V usage is TRBV5-6 and J usage is TRBJ2-5, with 8 bases matching TRBD2. Germline CDR1 is SGHDT and CDR2 is YYEEEE. The CDR3 sequence is 16 residues long. The V and J ends lost 0 bases and 1 base, in that order; junction bases with no gene match: 5. CDR3 nucleotides: TGTGCCAGCAGCTTGGTCGGCGGGGGGTCCCAAGAGACCCAGTACTTC. The encoded protein is CASSLVGGGSQETQYF.

This clone appeared once. V is TRBV21-1 and J is TRBJ2-2; the D segment call TRBD2 is taken from the table without a DNA check. TRBV21-1 constitutes a pseudogene. The CDR3 sequence is 17 residues long. The CDR3 DNA follows: TGTGCCAGCAGCAAAAACCCGGGACTATTTATCACCGGGGAGCTGTTTTTT. Translated, it gives CASSKNPGLFITGELFF.

This clone was seen just once. This chain connects TRBV2 to TRBJ2-5; 13 nucleotides match TRBD2. With V trimmed by 3 bases and J by 5 bases, 12 bases remained unmatched. This CDR3 spans 18 amino acids. Germline loops: CDR1 SNHLY, CDR2 FYNNEI. The CDR3 is CASSDLGLAGVFAETQYF. The CDR3 bases are TGTGCCAGCAGTGACCTAGGACTAGCGGGAGTATTCGCGGAGACCCAGTACTTC.

CDR3 amino acids: CASSLEGRGLHGYTF. CDR3 coding DNA: TGTGCCAGCAGCTTGGAAGGCAGGGGGCTTCATGGCTACACCTTC. The chain carries TRBV5-4 and TRBJ1-2; TRBD1 matches at 8 bases. The V gene end was trimmed by 0 bases and the J gene end by 6 bases; junction bases not matched to a gene: 7. The CDR3 consists of 15 residues. Germline V gene lookup returns CDR1 SGHNT and CDR2 YYREEE (reference sequence). Based on the CDR3 plus reference TRBV5-4 and TRBJ1-2, the full variable domain is ETGVTQSPTHLIKTRGQQVTLRCSSQSGHNTVSWYQQALGQGPQFIFQYYREEENGRGNFPPRFSGLQFPNYSSELNVNALELDDSALYLCASSLEGRGLHGYTFGSGTRLTVV.

This chain connects TRBV27 to TRBJ2-7, with D possibly being TRBD2 (5 bases). CDR3 size: 15 residues. The germline CDR1 and CDR2 sequences are MNHEY and SMNVEV (reference sequence). V shed 4 bases and J shed 4 bases, with 17 bases lying between them. The CDR3 loop reads CASSSPIRGEYEQYF. In nucleotides, the CDR3 is TGTGCCAGCAGTTCCCCAATTCGGGGAGAATACGAGCAGTACTTC.

The V gene is TRBV28, the J gene TRBJ1-3, with D unresolved. The germline V gene encodes CDR1 MDHEN and CDR2 SYDVKM. V shed 3 bases and J shed 0 bases, with 6 bases lying between them. This CDR3 is built from 14 residues. Here the CDR3 DNA reads TGTGCCAGCAGTTTTTTTAGCTCTGGAAACACCATATATTTT. Its protein is CASSFFSSGNTIYF.

CDR3 sequence: CASSHPTHGGRAPDTQYF. The CDR3 nucleotides read TGCGCCAGCAGCCACCCTACCCACGGCGGGAGGGCCCCAGATACGCAGTATTTT. This chain uses TRBV4-3 with TRBJ2-3; 9 positions agree with TRBD2. Germline loops: CDR1 LGHNA, CDR2 YSLEER. With 3 bases clipped from V and 4 bases from J, the junction kept 14 bases outside the gene matches. The CDR3 length is 18 residues.

The rearrangement links TRBV6-6 to TRBJ2-5; D gene ambiguous. This CDR3 comprises 13 residues. Germline CDR1 is MNHNY and CDR2 is SVGAGI (reference sequence). V was cut by 0 bases and J by 5 bases, with 7 bases left in between. The CDR3 loop is CASSYSNLETQYF. CDR3 coding DNA: TGTGCCAGCAGTTACTCCAACTTGGAGACCCAGTACTTC.

The rearrangement uses TRBV28 and TRBJ2-1; TRBD2 might be the D (6 bases). CDR1 and CDR2 (germline): MDHEN, SYDVKM. Between the trimmed V and J ends, which lost 5 bases and 3 bases, there was a span of 14 bases. The CDR3 loop spans 15 amino acids. The CDR3 nucleotides are TGTGCCAGCAGTCCCCCGGGAGCCCTCTACAATGAGCAGTTCTTC. Translated, it gives CASSPPGALYNEQFF.

V usage is TRBV11-2 and J usage is TRBJ2-3, with 11 bases fitting TRBD2. CDR1 and CDR2 from the germline V gene are SGHAT and FQNNGV. V lost 3 bases and J lost 5; bases outside the gene matches: 7. The CDR3 has 16 amino acids. The CDR3 spells CASSFTSGSDIDTQYF. DNA for the CDR3: TGTGCCAGCAGCTTCACTAGCGGGAGTGATATAGATACGCAGTATTTT.

This clone was observed a handful of times. The J gene is TRBJ2-3, the V gene TRBV10-3, with 10 bases fitting TRBD2. This CDR3 is built from 17 residues. The J segment lost 6 bases and the V segment lost 0 bases, leaving 9 bases of the junction unmatched. CDR1 and CDR2 (germline): ENHRY, SYGVKD. The CDR3 nucleotides read TGTGCCATCAGTGAGTCGGCTAGCGGGAGTAGGGTGGATACGCAGTATTTT. It specifies CAISESASGSRVDTQYF.

The chain combines TRBV28 with TRBJ1-1, with a possible D match to TRBD1 (6 bases). Germline V lookup: CDR1 MDHEN, CDR2 SYDVKM. The CDR3 consists of 14 residues. V lost 3 bases and J lost 4, with 12 bases in between. This CDR3 reads CASSFAGAGTEAFF. CDR3 coding DNA: TGTGCCAGCAGTTTCGCGGGGGCGGGCACTGAAGCTTTCTTT. The full variable domain, completed using reference TRBV28 and TRBJ1-1, is DVKVTQSSRYLVKRTGEKVFLECVQDMDHENMFWYRQDPGLGLRLIYFSYDVKMKEKGDIPEGYSVSREKKERFSLILESASTNQTSMYLCASSFAGAGTEAFFGQGTRLTVV.

The genes are TRBV19 and TRBJ1-5; a weak D match, TRBD1 (5 bases). This CDR3 is 16 amino acids long. Germline loops: CDR1 LNHDA, CDR2 SQIVND (reference sequence). Trimming stripped 5 bases from V and 2 bases from J, with 16 bases between. The CDR3 region has the DNA TGTGCCAGTAGTCCCCGGCAGGGAAAGGGCAATCAGCCCCAGCATTTT. Its translation: CASSPRQGKGNQPQHF.

The V and J genes are TRBV5-1 and TRBJ2-5, with 12 bases lining up with TRBD2. Germline CDR1 is SGHRS and CDR2 is YFSETQ. The CDR3 is 18 residues long. Germline trimming cut 4 bases from V and 2 bases from J; bases unmatched to any gene: 12. CDR3 bases: TGCGCCAGCAGCCCCAGACTAGCGGGAGTGGGGACTCAAGAGACCCAGTACTTC. Protein product: CASSPRLAGVGTQETQYF.

J is TRBJ1-5 and V is TRBV6-6; D call uncertain. Trimming shortened V by 0 bases and J by 9 bases, and 6 bases separated the two germline ends. CDR1 MNHNY and CDR2 SVGAGI come from the germline V gene (reference sequence). CDR3 size: 12 residues. CDR3 in DNA: TGTGCCAGCAGTTACTCGGGCCCGCCCCAGCATTTT. Translating gives CASSYSGPPQHF.

The chain joins TRBV7-3 to TRBJ2-1; 14 bases align to TRBD2. The CDR3 is 16 amino acids. Germline V gives CDR1 SGHTA, CDR2 FQGTGA. J gave up 6 bases and V 5 bases, and 6 bases lay outside the gene matches. The CDR3: CASSPGTSGSPNEQFF. CDR3 DNA: TGTGCCAGCAGCCCAGGGACTAGCGGGAGCCCCAATGAGCAGTTCTTC.

The genes are TRBV18 and TRBJ1-4, with 7 bases fitting TRBD1. Per germline, CDR1 KGHSH and CDR2 LQKENI. With V trimmed by 4 bases and J by 4 bases, 3 bases remained unmatched. The CDR3 totals 14 residues. CDR3 in amino acids: CASSQDRNNEKLFF. The CDR3 coding sequence is TGTGCCAGCTCACAGGACAGGAATAATGAAAAACTGTTTTTT.

Here the CDR3 reads CASSQEEGPGEKLFF. The CDR3 region has the DNA TGCGCCAGCAGCCAAGAGGAGGGACCAGGTGAAAAACTGTTTTTT. The chain employs TRBV4-3 and TRBJ1-4; possibly TRBD1 for D (5 bases). The germline V gene has CDR1 LGHNA and CDR2 YSLEER. V shed 0 bases and J shed 7 bases, with 12 bases lying between them. CDR3 length equals 15 residues.

This clone was seen a single time. The CDR3 reads CASSSTGPTGVTYEQYF. The CDR3 bases are TGCGCCAGCAGCTCGACCGGTCCGACAGGAGTAACCTACGAGCAGTACTTC. The chain recombines TRBV5-1 with TRBJ2-7, with D perhaps TRBD1 (6 bases). This CDR3 comprises 17 residues. V was trimmed by 3 bases and J by 2 bases, leaving 21 bases between them. The germline CDR1 and CDR2 sequences are SGHRS and YFSETQ.

V is TRBV29-1 and J is TRBJ2-7; D call uncertain. CDR1 SQVTM and CDR2 ANQGSEA come from the germline V gene. V lost 3 bases, J lost 3 bases, and 9 bases lay in between. The CDR3 length is 12 residues. Here the CDR3 reads CSVDGGNYEQYF. The CDR3 bases are TGCAGCGTTGACGGCGGAAACTACGAGCAGTACTTC.

This sequence joins TRBV28 and TRBJ2-7; D is possibly TRBD2 (6 bases). Germline CDR1 MDHEN, CDR2 SYDVKM. Between the trimmed V and J ends, which lost 6 bases and 0 bases, there was a span of 15 bases. The CDR3 runs 15 residues. CDR3 region: CASSIGGASSYEQYF. In DNA form, the CDR3 reads TGTGCCAGCAGCATAGGCGGGGCTAGCTCCTACGAGCAGTACTTC.